Listed below are T cell receptor beta chains from one sample, sequenced in a study of blood T cell repertoires in COVID-19. Clones were sequenced by immunoSEQ multiplex PCR, and TCRdb holds only the in-frame ones, with some missing. The sample shows a few hundred thousand clones, about 90% of them seen only once. Sequencing was carried out using PBMCs or T cells enriched from blood (not recorded which). The receptor source for this set is a woman aged 25 to 39 who had recovered from COVID-19. Both conserved end residues are trimmed from each CDR3.

J gene	V gene	CDR3 protein
TRBJ2-3	TRBV4-2	ASSLPSGLDTDTQY
TRBJ2-7	TRBV12-3/TRBV12-4	ASSLARGYEQY
TRBJ1-3	TRBV6-5	ASSPGVSGNTIY
TRBJ2-2	TRBV3-1/TRBV3-2	ASSQGQSTGELF
TRBJ1-2	TRBV5-4	ASSLGRDSYGYT
TRBJ2-3	TRBV2	ASSEALQGDTQY
TRBJ2-1	TRBV2	ASRGTSGVNEQF
TRBJ2-3	TRBV27	ASSYYSGGVNADTQY
TRBJ1-2	TRBV5-1	ASREVPRGYGYT
TRBJ1-4	TRBV5-4	ASSPGTETNEKLF
TRBJ1-6	TRBV5-1	ASSVDFLDSPLH
TRBJ1-2	TRBV28	ASSFRTYDGYT
TRBJ2-3	TRBV19	ASSSVRQKSTDTQY
TRBJ2-2	TRBV5-1	ASMTGGKTGELF
TRBJ1-1	TRBV18	ASSPPNRGRHTEAF
TRBJ1-6	TRBV5-6	ASSLFGQNYSPLH
TRBJ2-5	TRBV5-4	ASSLGPGQGETQY
TRBJ1-6	TRBV28	ASSFRGGKRSPLH
TRBJ1-4	TRBV10-2	ASSDLGQGNEKLF
TRBJ1-6	TRBV6-1	ASSGRTSRSSYNSPLH
TRBJ2-7	TRBV2	ASSTGGYEQY
TRBJ1-1	TRBV4-1	ASSQDRVSTEAF
TRBJ1-4	TRBV5-1	ASSLMGQGATNEKLF
TRBJ2-7	TRBV28	ASSLRTRPEQY
TRBJ2-2	TRBV3-1/TRBV3-2	ASSRVTSGGRTGELF
TRBJ1-2	TRBV15	ATSRDLRSGTGKHT
TRBJ1-4	TRBV11-2	ASSDPGTGGAGEKLF
TRBJ2-2	TRBV10-1	ASSDPGGFGTGELF
TRBJ2-5	TRBV19	ASRRTAQQETQY
TRBJ2-3	TRBV9	ASSVVGGNTDTQY
TRBJ1-2	TRBV6-5	ASRTGTNYGYT
TRBJ2-7	TRBV5-8	ASSSHTGQGSAYEQY
TRBJ1-4	TRBV7-8	ASSLRGLRLNEKLF
TRBJ2-2	TRBV29-1	SVDRGSGELF
TRBJ1-6	TRBV5-1	ASSSDRAGSYNSPLH
TRBJ2-7	TRBV28	ASSLAGYEQY
TRBJ1-2	TRBV5-4	ASARADNYGYT